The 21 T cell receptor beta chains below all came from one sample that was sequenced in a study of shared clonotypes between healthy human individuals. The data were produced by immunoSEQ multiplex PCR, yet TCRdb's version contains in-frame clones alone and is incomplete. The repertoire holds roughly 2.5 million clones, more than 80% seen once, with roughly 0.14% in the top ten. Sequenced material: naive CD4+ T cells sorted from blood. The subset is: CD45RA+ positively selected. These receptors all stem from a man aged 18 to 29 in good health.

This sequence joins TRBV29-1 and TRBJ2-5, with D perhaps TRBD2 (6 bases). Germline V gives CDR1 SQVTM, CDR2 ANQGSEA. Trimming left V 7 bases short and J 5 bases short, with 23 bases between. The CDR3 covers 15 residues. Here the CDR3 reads CSALRPTSPVETQYF. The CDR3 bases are TGCAGCGCCCTGCGTCCGACTAGTCCGGTCGAGACCCAGTACTTC.

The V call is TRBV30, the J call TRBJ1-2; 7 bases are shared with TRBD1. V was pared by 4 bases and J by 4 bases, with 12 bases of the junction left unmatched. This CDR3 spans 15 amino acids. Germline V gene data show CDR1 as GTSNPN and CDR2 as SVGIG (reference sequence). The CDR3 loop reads CAWKGRGSLAYGYTF. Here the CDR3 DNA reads TGTGCCTGGAAGGGCAGGGGGAGTTTGGCCTATGGCTACACCTTC.

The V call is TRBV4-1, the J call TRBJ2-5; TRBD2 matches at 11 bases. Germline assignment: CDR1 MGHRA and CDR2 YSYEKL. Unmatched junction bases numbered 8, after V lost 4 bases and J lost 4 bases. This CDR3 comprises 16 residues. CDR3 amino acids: CASSPHILAGGETQYF. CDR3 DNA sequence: TGCGCCAGCAGCCCGCATATCCTAGCGGGAGGAGAGACCCAGTACTTC.

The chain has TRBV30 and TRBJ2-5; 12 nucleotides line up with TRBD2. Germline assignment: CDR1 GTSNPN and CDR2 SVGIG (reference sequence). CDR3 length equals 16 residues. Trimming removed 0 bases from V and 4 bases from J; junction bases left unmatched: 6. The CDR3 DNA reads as TGTGCCTGGAGTGTAAACCCGGGACTAGCGGGAGAGACCCAGTACTTC. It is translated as CAWSVNPGLAGETQYF.

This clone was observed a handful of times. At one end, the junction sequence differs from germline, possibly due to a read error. In DNA, the CDR3 is TGTGCCAGTAGTCTAGAGGGGACAGGTGATGAAGCTTTCTTT. Its protein product is CASSLEGTGDEAFF. This chain links TRBV19 with TRBJ1-1; TRBD1 matches 8 bases. Germline assignment: CDR1 LNHDA and CDR2 SQIVND (reference sequence). CDR3 length: 14 residues.

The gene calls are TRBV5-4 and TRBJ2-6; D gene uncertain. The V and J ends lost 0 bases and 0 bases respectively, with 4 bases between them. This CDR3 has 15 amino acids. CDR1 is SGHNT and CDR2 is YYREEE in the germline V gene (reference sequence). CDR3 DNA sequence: TGTGCCAGCAGCTTGGACGGCTCTGGGGCCAACGTCCTGACTTTC. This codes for CASSLDGSGANVLTF.

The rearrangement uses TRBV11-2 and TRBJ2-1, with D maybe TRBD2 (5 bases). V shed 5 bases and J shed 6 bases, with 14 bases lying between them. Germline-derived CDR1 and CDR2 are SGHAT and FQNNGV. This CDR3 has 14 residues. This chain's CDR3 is CASSAGLSGNEQFF. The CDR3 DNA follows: TGTGCCAGCAGCGCTGGACTGTCCGGCAATGAGCAGTTCTTC.

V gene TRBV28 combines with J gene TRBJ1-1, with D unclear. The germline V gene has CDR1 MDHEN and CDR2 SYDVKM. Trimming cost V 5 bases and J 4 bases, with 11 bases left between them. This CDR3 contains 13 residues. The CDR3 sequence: CASSTPEVTEAFF. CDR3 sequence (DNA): TGTGCCAGCAGTACCCCGGAGGTCACTGAAGCTTTCTTT.

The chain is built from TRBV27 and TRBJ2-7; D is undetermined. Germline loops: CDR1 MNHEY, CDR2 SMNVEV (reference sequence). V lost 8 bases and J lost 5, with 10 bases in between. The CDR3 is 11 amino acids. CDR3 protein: CASSRPHEQYF. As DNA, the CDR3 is TGTGCCAGCTCGCGTCCCCACGAGCAGTACTTC.

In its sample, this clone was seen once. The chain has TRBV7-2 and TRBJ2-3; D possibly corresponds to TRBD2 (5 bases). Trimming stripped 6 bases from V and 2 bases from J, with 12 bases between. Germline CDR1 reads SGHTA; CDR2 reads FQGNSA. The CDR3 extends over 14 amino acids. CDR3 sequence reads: CASRRVLYTDTQYF. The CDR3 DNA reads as TGTGCCAGCAGGCGGGTGTTGTACACAGATACGCAGTATTTT.

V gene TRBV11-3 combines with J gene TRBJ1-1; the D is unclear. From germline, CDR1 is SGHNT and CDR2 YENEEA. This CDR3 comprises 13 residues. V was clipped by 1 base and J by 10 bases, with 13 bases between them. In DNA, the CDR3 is TGTGCCAGCAGCTTAGGACCCCATTTGGCAGCTTTCTTT. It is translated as CASSLGPHLAAFF.

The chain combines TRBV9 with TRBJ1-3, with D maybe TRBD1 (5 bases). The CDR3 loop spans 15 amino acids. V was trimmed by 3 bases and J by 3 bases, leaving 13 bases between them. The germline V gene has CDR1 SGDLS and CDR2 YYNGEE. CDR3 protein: CASSAHDSLGNTIYF. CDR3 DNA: TGTGCCAGCAGCGCCCACGACAGTCTTGGAAACACCATATATTTT.

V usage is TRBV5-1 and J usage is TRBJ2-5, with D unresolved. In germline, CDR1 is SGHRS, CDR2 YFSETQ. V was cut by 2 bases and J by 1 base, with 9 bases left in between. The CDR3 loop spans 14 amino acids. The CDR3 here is CASSFALGQETQYF. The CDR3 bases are TGCGCCAGCAGCTTCGCTCTAGGCCAAGAGACCCAGTACTTC.

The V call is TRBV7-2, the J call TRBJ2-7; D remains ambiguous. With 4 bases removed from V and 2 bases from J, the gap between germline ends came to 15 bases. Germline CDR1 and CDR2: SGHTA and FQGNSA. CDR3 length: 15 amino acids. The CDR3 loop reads CASSSAGVQTYEQYF. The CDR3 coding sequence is TGTGCCAGCAGCTCCGCTGGGGTCCAGACCTACGAGCAGTACTTC.

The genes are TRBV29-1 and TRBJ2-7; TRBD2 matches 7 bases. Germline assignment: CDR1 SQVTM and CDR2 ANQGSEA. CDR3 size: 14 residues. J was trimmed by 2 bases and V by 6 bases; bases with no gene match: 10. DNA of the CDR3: TGCAGCGTCGGGGGGTCCCGAGGTCCCTACGAGCAGTACTTC. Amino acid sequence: CSVGGSRGPYEQYF.

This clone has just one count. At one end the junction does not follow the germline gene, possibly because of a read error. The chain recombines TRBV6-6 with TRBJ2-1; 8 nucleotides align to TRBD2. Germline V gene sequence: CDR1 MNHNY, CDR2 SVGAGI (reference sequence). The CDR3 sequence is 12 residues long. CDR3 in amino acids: CASSYLGTSFLF. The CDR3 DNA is TGTGCCAGCAGTTACCTTGGGACTAGTTTCCTCTTC.

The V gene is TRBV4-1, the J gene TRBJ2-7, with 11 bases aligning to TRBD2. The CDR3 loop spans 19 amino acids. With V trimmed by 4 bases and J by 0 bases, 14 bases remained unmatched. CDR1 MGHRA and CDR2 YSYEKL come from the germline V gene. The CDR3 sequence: CASSRAPGLADPSSYEQYF. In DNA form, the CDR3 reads TGCGCCAGCAGCCGAGCCCCGGGACTAGCGGACCCGAGCTCCTACGAGCAGTACTTC.

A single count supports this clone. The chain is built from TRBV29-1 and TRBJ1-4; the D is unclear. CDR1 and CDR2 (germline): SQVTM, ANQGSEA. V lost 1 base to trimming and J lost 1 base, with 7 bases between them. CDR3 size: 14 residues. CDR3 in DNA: TGCAGCGTTGAAGGGGCGCTAACTAATGAAAAACTGTTTTTT. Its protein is CSVEGALTNEKLFF.

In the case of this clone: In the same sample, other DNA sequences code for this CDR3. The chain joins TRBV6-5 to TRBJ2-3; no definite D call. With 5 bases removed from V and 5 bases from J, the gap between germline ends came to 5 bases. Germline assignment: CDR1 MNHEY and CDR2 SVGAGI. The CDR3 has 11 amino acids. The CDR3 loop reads CASSRGDTQYF. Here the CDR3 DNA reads TGTGCCAGCAGTCGAGGAGATACGCAGTATTTT.

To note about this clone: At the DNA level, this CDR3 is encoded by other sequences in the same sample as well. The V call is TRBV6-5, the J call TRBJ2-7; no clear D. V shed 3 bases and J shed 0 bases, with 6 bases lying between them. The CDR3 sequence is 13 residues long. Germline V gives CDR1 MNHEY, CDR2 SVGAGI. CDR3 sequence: CASSYKSSYEQYF. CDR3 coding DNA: TGTGCCAGCAGTTATAAAAGCTCCTACGAGCAGTACTTC.

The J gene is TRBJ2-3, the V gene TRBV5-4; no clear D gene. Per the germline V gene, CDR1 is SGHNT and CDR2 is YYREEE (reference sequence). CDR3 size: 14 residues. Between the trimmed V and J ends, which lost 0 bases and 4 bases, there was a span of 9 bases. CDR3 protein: CASSLGPPSDTQYF. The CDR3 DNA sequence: TGTGCCAGCAGCTTGGGACCGCCGTCAGATACGCAGTATTTT.